This T cell receptor (beta chain) was obtained from a study of T cells after yellow fever vaccination. TCRdb recomputed calls from the 5' RACE reads with MiXCR, one row per CDR3 protein. This table has around 350,000 distinct CDR3 sequences, around a tenth appearing once. Concerning this clonotype itself: Its target is unknown.

Regarding the study as a whole: The secondary response was weaker, and its peak arrived faster, on day 5 versus 15. Boosting was followed by the reappearance of most primary-vaccination clones (around 95% CD4, about 88% CD8). Contaminating bulk clonotypes could be abundant in FACS-sorted repertoires.

This sequence was found in a man younger than 30 who received the YFV17D yellow fever vaccine. Sequenced here: PBMCs, sampled on the day of the first yellow fever vaccination.

This CDR3 reads CASSPPGGLSYGYTF. The CDR3 coding sequence is TGTGCCAGCAGCCCCCCGGGCGGGTTAAGCTATGGCTACACCTTC. This chain uses TRBV9 with TRBJ1-2, with unresolved D. CDR3 size: 15 residues. Germline V gene sequence: CDR1 SGDLS, CDR2 YYNGEE. V was cut by 4 bases and J by 4 bases, with 17 bases left in between. Full variable domain (rest looked up from reference TRBV9 and TRBJ1-2): DSGVTQTPKHLITATGQRVTLRCSPRSGDLSVYWYQQSLDQGLQFLIQYYNGEERAKGNILERFSAQQFPDLHSELNLSSLELGDSALYFCASSPPGGLSYGYTFGSGTRLTVV.